Below are 20 T cell receptor beta chains sequenced from a single sample in a study of PD-1 blockade in classical Hodgkin lymphoma. Every patient experienced relapse after autologous stem cell transplantation, and brentuximab vedotin exposure varied. TCRdb's table, derived via immunoSEQ multiplex PCR, lists solely in-frame clones and lacks some. The table records tens of thousands of clones, about 93% of them present only once. The sample consisted of peripheral blood mononuclear cells (PBMCs), taken at baseline. The origin of the receptors is a human donor with classical Hodgkin lymphoma.

This clone has only one observation. The chain is built from TRBV5-1 and TRBJ1-3; D not certain. Germline V gene data show CDR1 as SGHRS and CDR2 as YFSETQ. Trimming cost V 0 bases and J 2 bases, with 12 bases left between them. The CDR3 has 16 amino acids. CDR3 sequence reads: CASSLALARAGNTIYF. Here the CDR3 DNA reads TGCGCCAGCAGCTTGGCCTTGGCACGAGCTGGAAACACCATATATTTT. The full variable domain, in which reference TRBV5-1 and TRBJ1-3 provide the parts outside the CDR3, is KAGVTQTPRYLIKTRGQQVTLSCSPISGHRSVSWYQQTPGQGLQFLFEYFSETQRNKGNFPGRFSGRQFSNSRSEMNVSTLELGDSALYLCASSLALARAGNTIYFGEGSWLTVV.

The chain links TRBV30 to TRBJ2-2, with D unclear. The V and J ends lost 6 bases and 8 bases respectively, with 16 bases between them. The CDR3 has 13 residues. CDR1 GTSNPN and CDR2 SVGIG come from the germline V gene (reference sequence). The CDR3 is CACPLSNTGELFF. In nucleotides, the CDR3 is TGTGCCTGCCCCCTTTCCAATACAGGGGAGCTGTTTTTT. Full variable domain (missing parts from reference TRBV30 and TRBJ2-2): SQTIHQWPATLVQPVGSPLSLECTVEGTSNPNLYWYRQAAGRGLQLLFYSVGIGQISSEVPQNLSASRPQDRQFILSSKKLLLSDSGFYLCACPLSNTGELFFGEGSRLTVL.

The V and J genes are TRBV27 and TRBJ2-1; 7 nucleotides line up with TRBD2. Germline V gene data show CDR1 as MNHEY and CDR2 as SMNVEV (reference sequence). J lost 3 bases, V lost 2 bases, and 4 bases had no gene match. The CDR3 sequence is 15 residues long. The CDR3 DNA is TGTGCCAGCAGTTTAGGCGGGAGCGTCTACAATGAGCAGTTCTTC. Protein: CASSLGGSVYNEQFF.

The chain carries TRBV5-1 and TRBJ2-3; D might be TRBD1 (6 bases). Germline loops: CDR1 SGHRS, CDR2 YFSETQ. The CDR3 spans 14 residues. V was cut by 6 bases and J by 5 bases, with 16 bases left in between. The CDR3: CASNDHRDLDTQYF. The CDR3 coding sequence is TGCGCCAGCAACGACCACAGGGACCTAGATACGCAGTATTTT.

This chain uses TRBV12-5 with TRBJ2-3; TRBD2 is a possible D gene (6 bases). CDR3 length equals 16 residues. Germline V gene sequence: CDR1 LGHNT, CDR2 FRNRAP. Trimming took off 2 bases at V and 5 bases at J, with 17 bases between the two ends. The CDR3, as DNA: TGTGCTAGTGGTTTGTTCACGGGAGCAGAAATAGATACGCAGTATTTT. Encoded protein: CASGLFTGAEIDTQYF.

The chain couples TRBV28 to TRBJ1-6; 7 positions agree with TRBD1. From germline, CDR1 is MDHEN and CDR2 SYDVKM. This CDR3 spans 15 amino acids. V was clipped by 6 bases and J by 2 bases; unmatched bases: 4. The CDR3 DNA is TGTGCCAGCAGGATAGGACAGGCCTATAATTCACCCCTCCACTTT. Translated: CASRIGQAYNSPLHF. Based on the CDR3 plus reference TRBV28 and TRBJ1-6, the full variable domain is DVKVTQSSRYLVKRTGEKVFLECVQDMDHENMFWYRQDPGLGLRLIYFSYDVKMKEKGDIPEGYSVSREKKERFSLILESASTNQTSMYLCASRIGQAYNSPLHFGNGTRLTVT.

The J gene is TRBJ2-2, the V gene TRBV7-9; 10 bases map to TRBD1. V shed 6 bases and J 5 bases; nucleotides not matched to a gene: 9. Germline values: CDR1 SEHNR, CDR2 FQNEAQ (reference sequence). This CDR3 has 16 residues. The DNA of the CDR3 is TGTGCCAGCAGGCAAACCGGGACAGGGGATACCGGGGAGCTGTTTTTT. Translated, it gives CASRQTGTGDTGELFF.

This chain uses TRBV5-1 with TRBJ2-5; 7 bases are a match to TRBD2. Germline V gene sequence: CDR1 SGHRS, CDR2 YFSETQ. Trimming at V came to 4 bases and at J to 4 bases, leaving 7 bases not matched to a gene. The length of the CDR3 is 14 residues. CDR3 bases: TGCGCCAGCAGCCCCTCTTCGGGGGGAGAGACCCAGTACTTC. It yields the protein CASSPSSGGETQYF.

The chain links TRBV4-2 to TRBJ2-2, with D possibly being TRBD2 (5 bases). CDR3 length: 15 residues. The germline V gene encodes CDR1 LGHNA and CDR2 YNFKEQ. V was cut by 1 base and J by 0 bases, with 6 bases left in between. The CDR3 DNA sequence: TGTGCCAGCAGCCAAGGGACTCCGAACACCGGGGAGCTGTTTTTT. Its protein is CASSQGTPNTGELFF.

This clone is a singleton in its sample. J is TRBJ2-2 and V is TRBV11-3; 8 bases are shared with TRBD1. The CDR3 is 14 amino acids. Germline CDR1 SGHNT, CDR2 YENEEA. Losses at the gene ends were 5 bases for V and 10 bases for J; bases not matched to a gene: 9. Here the CDR3 reads CASSIGQGGEELFF. Written as DNA, the CDR3 is TGTGCCAGCAGCATAGGACAGGGCGGCGAGGAGCTGTTTTTT.

The V call is TRBV10-3, the J call TRBJ2-7, with 11 bases lining up with TRBD2. The trim removed 3 bases at V and 4 bases at J, leaving 5 bases unmatched. Germline V lookup: CDR1 ENHRY, CDR2 SYGVKD. CDR3 size: 15 residues. The CDR3 DNA reads TGTGCCATCAGTGACGGGATAGCGGGAGGGTACGAGCAGTACTTC. Its translation is CAISDGIAGGYEQYF.

This chain links TRBV27 with TRBJ2-3; perhaps TRBD2 as D (5 bases). Germline CDR1 and CDR2: MNHEY and SMNVEV (reference sequence). Trimming took off 6 bases at V and 2 bases at J, with 15 bases between the two ends. There are 15 residues in the CDR3. CDR3 protein: CASRVLAHLTDTQYF. The CDR3 nucleotides read TGTGCCAGCAGAGTCTTAGCGCACCTCACAGATACGCAGTATTTT.

The rearrangement joins TRBV30 to TRBJ2-2; no reliable D call. Germline values: CDR1 GTSNPN, CDR2 SVGIG (reference sequence). With 2 bases removed from V and 7 bases from J, the gap between germline ends came to 8 bases. The CDR3 has 12 residues. The CDR3 DNA reads TGTGCCTGGAGTCCACGGTACGGGGAGCTGTTTTTT. Residues: CAWSPRYGELFF.

The rearrangement uses TRBV7-9 and TRBJ2-7; 11 bases align to TRBD1. With 2 bases clipped from V and 6 bases from J, the junction kept 6 bases outside the gene matches. Germline assignment: CDR1 SEHNR and CDR2 FQNEAQ (reference sequence). The CDR3 is 15 residues long. CDR3: CASSLSPGQGGEQYF. Written as DNA, the CDR3 is TGTGCCAGCAGCTTATCACCGGGACAGGGGGGCGAGCAGTACTTC.

J is TRBJ2-2 and V is TRBV14; D not resolved. Trimming stripped 2 bases from V and 5 bases from J, with 12 bases between. From germline, CDR1 is SGHDN and CDR2 FVKESK. The CDR3 is made up of 15 amino acids. The CDR3 region is CASSQRPPGTGELFF. The CDR3 DNA follows: TGTGCCAGCAGCCAAAGGCCCCCCGGGACCGGGGAGCTGTTTTTT.

The rearrangement joins TRBV6-6 to TRBJ2-3; D uncertain. Between the trimmed V and J ends, which lost 0 bases and 2 bases, there was a span of 6 bases. Germline CDR1 reads MNHNY; CDR2 reads SVGAGI (reference sequence). The CDR3 extends over 14 amino acids. The CDR3 DNA reads TGTGCCAGCAGTTACTCGTGGACCACAGATACGCAGTATTTT. Protein: CASSYSWTTDTQYF.

The chain employs TRBV6-4 and TRBJ1-2, with a tentative D call TRBD1 (6 bases). Germline CDR1 and CDR2: MRHNA and SNTAGT. There are 14 residues in the CDR3. V was shortened by 2 bases and J by 6 bases, with 13 bases between the two germline ends. The CDR3 DNA reads TGTGCCAGCAGTGACCTCGCGGGGGGGCATGGCTACACCTTC. This codes for CASSDLAGGHGYTF.

The V call is TRBV25-1, the J call TRBJ2-7; 11 positions agree with TRBD1. With V trimmed by 7 bases and J by 0 bases, 2 bases remained unmatched. The length of the CDR3 is 14 residues. Germline CDR1 reads MGHDK; CDR2 reads SYGVNS. The DNA of the CDR3 is TGTGCCAGCACGGGACAGGGGGGCTCCTACGAGCAGTACTTC. Protein sequence: CASTGQGGSYEQYF.

This chain uses TRBV6-5 with TRBJ2-5, with D perhaps TRBD2 (5 bases). The J call is in doubt because the DNA end fits TRBJ2-7 better. The germline CDR1 and CDR2 sequences are MNHEY and SVGAGI. This CDR3 spans 13 amino acids. The CDR3 coding sequence is TGTGCCAGCAGTTATAGCGATTATTACGAGCAGTACTTC. Its protein product is CASSYSDYYEQYF.

This rearrangement joins TRBV6-6 to TRBJ1-2; 7 bases are a match to TRBD1. The ends lost 5 bases at V and 4 bases at J; junction bases unmatched: 4. The germline V gene encodes CDR1 MNHNY and CDR2 SVGAGI (reference sequence). The CDR3 has 13 residues. CDR3 region: CASSPRDSYGYTF. The DNA of the CDR3 is TGTGCCAGCAGTCCTCGGGACAGCTATGGCTACACCTTC.